These T cell receptor beta chains were read from a single sample in a study of shared clonotypes between healthy human individuals. Repertoires were generated with immunoSEQ multiplex PCR, while TCRdb's copy carries only in-frame clones and drops some. This sample has approximately 2,000,000 clones, with about 90% found just once. Sequenced input: naive CD4+ T cells from PBMCs. Receptors were obtained from a man younger than 35 in good health. Some clones in this sample may be carry-over from other donors' samples. Both conserved end residues are part of each CDR3. The D gene is left open where the match is weak. Rows give clone size only sometimes, using once, few, many, or a class for an expanded clone.

j_gene | d_gene | v_gene | abundance | CDR3aa | CDR3nt
TRBJ2-1 | TRBD1 | TRBV18 | . | CASSPRGTGGDEQFF | TGTGCCAGCTCACCTCGGGGGACAGGGGGGGATGAGCAGTTCTTC
TRBJ1-1 | TRBD1 | TRBV28 | once | CASRTGQGMGAFF | TGTGCCAGCAGGACCGGACAGGGAATGGGGGCTTTCTTT
TRBJ2-7 | . | TRBV28 | . | CASSLAGQSSYEQYF | TGTGCCAGCAGTTTAGCGGGACAGAGCTCCTACGAGCAGTACTTC
TRBJ2-7 | . | TRBV6-1 | . | CASTFSRNEQYF | TGTGCCAGCACCTTCTCCAGAAACGAGCAGTACTTC
TRBJ2-2 | . | TRBV19 | . | CASSIVPDGELFF | TGTGCCAGTAGTATAGTCCCAGATGGGGAGCTGTTTTTT
TRBJ2-1 | TRBD2 | TRBV9 | . | CASSRTSELNEQFF | TGTGCCAGCAGTCGGACTAGCGAACTCAATGAGCAGTTCTTC
TRBJ2-2 | . | TRBV7-3 | . | CASSYGGEAGELFF | TGTGCCAGCAGCTACGGCGGGGAGGCCGGGGAGCTGTTTTTT
TRBJ2-7 | TRBD2 | TRBV28 | once | CASLSGGLAGSYEQYF | TGTGCCAGCCTCTCCGGAGGGTTAGCGGGCTCCTACGAGCAGTACTTC
TRBJ1-5 | . | TRBV2 | . | CASSGTAGVEQPQHF | TGTGCCAGCAGTGGAACCGCAGGGGTAGAACAGCCCCAGCATTTT
TRBJ2-1 | . | TRBV18 | . | CASSRQVEQFF | TGTGCCAGCTCCCGACAGGTTGAGCAGTTCTTC
TRBJ2-7 | . | TRBV19 | . | CASSIRAEVSYEQYF | TGTGCCAGTAGTATTAGGGCAGAAGTTTCCTACGAGCAGTACTTC
TRBJ2-5 | TRBD2 | TRBV4-1 | . | CASSQGGWRLAAQETQYF | TGCGCCAGCAGCCAAGGGGGTTGGAGACTAGCGGCACAAGAGACCCAGTACTTC
TRBJ1-4 | TRBD1 | TRBV5-1 | . | CASSPGTGSEKLFF | TGCGCCAGCAGCCCCGGGACAGGGAGTGAAAAACTGTTTTTT
TRBJ2-3 | TRBD2 | TRBV5-1 | . | CASSQGLADYTDTQYF | TGCGCCAGCAGCCAGGGACTAGCGGACTACACAGATACGCAGTATTTT
TRBJ2-5 | TRBD2 | TRBV11-3 | . | CASSPIGGKTQYF | TGTGCCAGCAGCCCCATCGGGGGGAAGACCCAGTACTTC
TRBJ1-5 | . | TRBV19 | . | CASDSGNQPQHF | TGTGCCAGTGACAGCGGCAATCAGCCCCAGCATTTT
TRBJ1-3 | . | TRBV11-2 | . | CASSSRLGNPGNTIYF | TGTGCCAGCAGCTCACGTTTAGGGAACCCTGGAAACACCATATATTTT
TRBJ1-3 | . | TRBV5-4 | . | CASSLGPLNSGNTIYF | TGTGCCAGCAGCTTGGGACCGTTAAACTCTGGAAACACCATATATTTT
TRBJ2-7 | . | TRBV19 | . | CASSYRGTSYEQYF | TGTGCCAGTAGTTATAGGGGGACCTCCTACGAGCAGTACTTC
TRBJ1-3 | . | TRBV4-2 | once | CASSQVSLENTIYF | TGTGCCAGCAGCCAAGTAAGTTTGGAAAACACCATATATTTT
TRBJ2-7 | . | TRBV29-1 | . | CSVEDSGVSYEQYF | TGCAGCGTTGAAGATTCCGGGGTTTCCTACGAGCAGTACTTC
TRBJ2-1 | . | TRBV27 | . | CASRDRDAFLAEQFF | TGTGCCAGCAGGGACCGGGACGCCTTCCTGGCTGAGCAGTTCTTC
TRBJ2-1 | . | TRBV10-1 | . | CASSEWGANEQFF | TGCGCCAGCAGTGAATGGGGGGCTAATGAGCAGTTCTTC
TRBJ1-5 | . | TRBV6-1 | . | CASSPGQSNQPQHF | TGTGCCAGCAGCCCGGGACAAAGCAATCAGCCCCAGCATTTT
TRBJ1-5 | . | TRBV21-1 | . | CASSPAGPQPQHF | TGTGCCAGCAGCCCAGCCGGCCCTCAGCCCCAGCATTTT
TRBJ2-1 | . | TRBV6-1 | . | CASSEASGSLALNEQFF | TGTGCCAGCAGTGAAGCATCAGGGTCGCTAGCGTTGAATGAGCAGTTCTTC
TRBJ1-5 | TRBD1 | TRBV7-8 | . | CASSFRTGAHQPQHF | TGTGCCAGCAGCTTTCGGACAGGCGCTCATCAGCCCCAGCATTTT
TRBJ2-1 | . | TRBV7-8 | . | CASSLAHSPPQNEQFF | TGTGCCAGCAGCTTAGCGCACTCCCCCCCTCAAAATGAGCAGTTCTTC
TRBJ2-7 | TRBD1 | TRBV7-9 | . | CASSFETGGMYEQYF | TGTGCCAGCAGCTTTGAGACAGGGGGTATGTACGAGCAGTACTTC
TRBJ1-4 | . | TRBV2 | . | CASTATELNEKLFF | TGTGCCAGCACCGCGACGGAACTTAATGAAAAACTGTTTTTT
TRBJ1-4 | . | TRBV28 | . | CASSLYAGRSEKLFF | TGTGCCAGCAGTTTATACGCAGGGCGGAGTGAAAAACTGTTTTTT
TRBJ2-7 | TRBD2 | TRBV30 | . | CAQRSSGAYEQYF | TGTGCCCAGAGGTCTAGCGGGGCCTACGAGCAGTACTTC
TRBJ1-1 | . | TRBV5-4 | once | CAEGRGQGNTEAFF | TGTGCAGAGGGGCGGGGGCAAGGCAACACTGAAGCTTTCTTT
TRBJ2-2 | . | TRBV2 | . | CASRPQRANTGELFF | TGTGCCAGCAGACCACAAAGAGCGAACACCGGGGAGCTGTTTTTT
TRBJ2-2 | . | TRBV18 | . | CASSHRTENTGELFF | TGTGCCAGCTCACATCGGACAGAGAACACCGGGGAGCTGTTTTTT
TRBJ2-5 | . | TRBV7-2 | . | CASSLARAGGLQTQYF | TGTGCCAGCAGCTTAGCTCGGGCAGGTGGACTTCAGACCCAGTACTTC
TRBJ1-4 | . | TRBV28 | . | CASSLPPIEKLFF | TGTGCCAGCAGCCTTCCTCCTATAGAAAAACTGTTTTTT
TRBJ2-5 | . | TRBV7-2 | few | CASSLRGPQETQYF | TGTGCCAGCAGCTTACGGGGGCCCCAAGAGACCCAGTACTTC
TRBJ1-1 | . | TRBV9 | few | CASSVGTTEAFF | TGTGCCAGCAGCGTAGGGACCACTGAAGCTTTCTTT
TRBJ1-2 | . | TRBV28 | . | CASSLKGDFYGYTF | TGTGCCAGCAGTTTAAAAGGAGATTTTTATGGCTACACCTTC
TRBJ2-7 | . | TRBV2 | . | CASSGSGGGDLYEQYF | TGTGCCAGCAGTGGGTCAGGAGGGGGCGACCTCTACGAGCAGTACTTC
TRBJ2-3 | . | TRBV5-1 | . | CASSLRGWGWAKPTDTQYF | TGCGCCAGCAGCTTAAGAGGATGGGGGTGGGCAAAACCGACAGATACGCAGTATTTT
TRBJ1-1 | . | TRBV6-4 | . | CASSDVGGTEAFF | TGTGCCAGCAGTGACGTAGGTGGAACTGAAGCTTTCTTT
TRBJ2-7 | . | TRBV4-2 | . | CASSQTFFYEQYF | TGTGCCAGCAGCCAAACCTTCTTCTACGAGCAGTACTTC
TRBJ1-1 | TRBD1 | TRBV6-4 | few | CASSEQTGSGAFF | TGTGCCAGCAGTGAACAGACAGGGTCCGGAGCTTTCTTT
TRBJ2-5 | TRBD1 | TRBV6-5 | . | CASRDRIQETQYF | TGTGCCAGCCGGGACAGGATACAAGAGACCCAGTACTTC